The clone carrying this TCR beta chain was detected ten times or more. Its antigen is unknown. TCRdb redid the calling of the reads with MiXCR, one entry per CDR3 protein. The top ten clones hold 11% to 15% of a sample with fewer than 300,000 distinct CDR3 sequences, roughly 26% of them seen once. This specimen belongs to a study of T cell repertoires in cytomegalovirus infection. Study-wide context: Public TCR beta signatures indicated both CMV infection and matching HLA type.

Trimming at V came to 6 bases and at J to 0 bases, leaving 5 bases not matched to a gene. Looked up from germline, CDR1 is SGHTA and CDR2 is FQGNSA. The CDR3 runs 16 residues. Overall study results and limits: What dominated the ex vivo response were HLA-C-restricted CMV-specific TCR beta clonotypes. The study identified carriers of CMV plus the relevant HLA from cumulative public TCR beta family frequency.

The source material was PBMCs. This chain connects TRBV7-2 to TRBJ1-5; 10 bases line up with TRBD1. This clonotype originated in a human donor in good health (CMV status not recorded). Some clones in this sample may be carry-over from other donors' samples. The CDR3 here is CASSRQGALSNQPQHF. The CDR3 DNA reads as TGTGCCAGCAGTCGACAGGGGGCCCTTAGCAATCAGCCCCAGCATTTT.